Shown below are 8 T cell receptor beta chains from a single sample sequenced in a study of shared clonotypes between healthy human individuals. Measured with immunoSEQ multiplex PCR; TCRdb has only the in-frame clones, and not every one. The sample carries 980,000 or so clones, approximately 80% recorded once. The sample comprised memory CD4+ T cells sorted from blood. Regarding subset: CD45RA-negative fraction. Receptors originate from a man aged 18 to 35 in good health.

Only one count was recorded for this clone. The V and J genes are TRBV6-5 and TRBJ1-1, with a weak D call TRBD1 (5 bases). The V end was cut by 4 bases, the J end by 7 bases, with 22 bases between. In germline, CDR1 is MNHEY, CDR2 SVGAGI. This CDR3 has 16 amino acids. This chain's CDR3 is CASSSSFTRGVGEAFF. The CDR3 nucleotides are TGTGCCAGCAGTTCATCGTTTACTAGGGGTGTGGGTGAAGCTTTCTTT.

The V call is TRBV5-1, the J call TRBJ2-7; 7 bases match TRBD2. Per the germline V gene, CDR1 is SGHRS and CDR2 is YFSETQ. With V trimmed by 0 bases and J by 0 bases, 6 bases remained unmatched. The CDR3 is 16 amino acids. The CDR3 sequence: CASSLAGRGSSYEQYF. CDR3 DNA sequence: TGCGCCAGCAGCTTGGCAGGGCGGGGGAGCTCCTACGAGCAGTACTTC.

This clone was observed a few times. The rearrangement joins TRBV7-3 to TRBJ2-2; 8 nucleotides line up with TRBD1. V gave up 2 bases and J gave up 1 base; unmatched junction bases: 3. From germline, CDR1 is SGHTA and CDR2 FQGTGA. The CDR3 sequence is 16 residues long. The CDR3 DNA sequence: TGTGCCAGCAGCTTAGGAGACAGGGGGAACACCGGGGAGCTGTTTTTT. Translation: CASSLGDRGNTGELFF.

The chain recombines TRBV11-2 with TRBJ2-3; D not resolved. Looked up from germline, CDR1 is SGHAT and CDR2 is FQNNGV. This CDR3 is 17 amino acids long. Trimming shortened V by 4 bases and J by 0 bases, and 17 bases separated the two germline ends. Here the CDR3 DNA reads TGTGCCAGCAGCTCTGACTTGGGCGGACCTAGCACAGATACGCAGTATTTT. Translating it yields CASSSDLGGPSTDTQYF.

The chain joins TRBV11-2 to TRBJ1-5, with 8 bases identical to TRBD1. The CDR3 is 14 amino acids. V lost 3 bases and J lost 4; bases outside the gene matches: 2. Germline V gene data show CDR1 as SGHAT and CDR2 as FQNNGV. CDR3 sequence (DNA): TGTGCCAGCAGCTTCGGACAGGGTAATCAGCCCCAGCATTTT. It codes for CASSFGQGNQPQHF.

This chain uses TRBV4-1 with TRBJ1-2, with D perhaps matching TRBD1 (6 bases). The V end lost 4 bases, the J end lost 3 bases, and 15 bases lay between the germline ends. The CDR3 contains 15 residues. Germline V lookup: CDR1 MGHRA, CDR2 YSYEKL. For the CDR3, the DNA is TGCGCCAGCAGCCCGATTGCCAGGGGAGACTATGGCTACACCTTC. It specifies CASSPIARGDYGYTF.

This clone turned up a few times. The gene calls are TRBV5-1 and TRBJ2-7; a weak D match, TRBD2 (6 bases). The CDR3 has 15 residues. From germline, CDR1 is SGHRS and CDR2 YFSETQ. Trimming left V 4 bases short and J 5 bases short, with 19 bases between. The CDR3 is CASSMMGEVPNEQYF. The CDR3 DNA reads TGCGCCAGCAGCATGATGGGGGAGGTCCCCAACGAGCAGTACTTC. The variable domain in full, with the rest retrieved from reference TRBV5-1 and TRBJ2-7, is KAGVTQTPRYLIKTRGQQVTLSCSPISGHRSVSWYQQTPGQGLQFLFEYFSETQRNKGNFPGRFSGRQFSNSRSEMNVSTLELGDSALYLCASSMMGEVPNEQYFGPGTRLTVT.

This clone was counted between two and nine times. The V and J genes are TRBV18 and TRBJ2-2; D possibly uses TRBD1 or TRBD2 (6 bases each). Trimming took off 5 bases at V and 7 bases at J, with 14 bases between the two ends. Germline loops: CDR1 KGHSH, CDR2 LQKENI. This CDR3 spans 14 amino acids. The CDR3 DNA follows: TGTGCCAGCTCATCCTCCGGGGGCATCGGGGAGCTGTTTTTT. Translation gives CASSSSGGIGELFF.